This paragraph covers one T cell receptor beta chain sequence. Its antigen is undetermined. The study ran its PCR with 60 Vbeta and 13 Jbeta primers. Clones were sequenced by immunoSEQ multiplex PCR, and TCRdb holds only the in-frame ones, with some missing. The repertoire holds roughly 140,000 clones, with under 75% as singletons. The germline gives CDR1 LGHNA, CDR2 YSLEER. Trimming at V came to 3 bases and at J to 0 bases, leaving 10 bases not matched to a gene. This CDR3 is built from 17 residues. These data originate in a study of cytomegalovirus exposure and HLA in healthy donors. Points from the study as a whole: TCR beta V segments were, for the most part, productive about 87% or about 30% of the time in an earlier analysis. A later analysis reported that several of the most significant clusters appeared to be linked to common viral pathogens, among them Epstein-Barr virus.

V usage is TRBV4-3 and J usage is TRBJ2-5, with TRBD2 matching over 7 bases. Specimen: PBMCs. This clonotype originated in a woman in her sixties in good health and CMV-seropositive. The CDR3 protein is CASSQGSGLEYQETQYF. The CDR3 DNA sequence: TGCGCCAGCAGCCAGGGGAGCGGACTAGAGTACCAAGAGACCCAGTACTTC.